The 27 T cell receptor beta chains below all came from one sample that was sequenced in a study of CD8+ T cells in alopecia areata. cDNA reverse transcribed from extracted RNA served as the sequencing template. Profiling relied on immunoSEQ multiplex PCR, and the TCRdb table lists in-frame clones only, not all of them. The table records around 100,000 clones, about 60% of them present only once. Sequencing was carried out using CD4+ T cells sorted from blood. Receptors were obtained from a human donor in good health.

The rearrangement joins TRBV7-9 to TRBJ1-2; 11 bases align to TRBD1. The trim removed 7 bases at V and 4 bases at J, leaving 8 bases unmatched. The V gene's germline CDR1 is SEHNR and CDR2 FQNEAQ (reference sequence). This CDR3 spans 15 amino acids. The CDR3 loop is CASNAGQGATYGYTF. The CDR3 bases are TGTGCCAGCAACGCTGGACAGGGGGCGACCTATGGCTACACCTTC.

The gene calls are TRBV29-1 and TRBJ1-5, with D possibly matching TRBD1 (5 bases). This CDR3 is built from 13 residues. Germline CDR1 and CDR2: SQVTM and ANQGSEA. V dropped 5 bases and J dropped 7 bases, with 15 bases sitting between them. The CDR3 bases are TGCAGCGTTAGCCCAGGGTATCAACAGCCCCAGCATTTT. As protein: CSVSPGYQQPQHF.

The chain uses TRBV4-3 and TRBJ2-3; TRBD2 matches 8 bases. Germline assignment: CDR1 LGHNA and CDR2 YSLEER. V shed 2 bases, J shed 0 bases, and the junction held 4 bases outside the gene matches. The CDR3 has 16 residues. The CDR3 is CASSQRAGASTDTQYF. In DNA form, the CDR3 reads TGCGCCAGCAGCCAACGAGCGGGGGCCAGCACAGATACGCAGTATTTT.

This clone was detected only a few times. The rearrangement links TRBV29-1 to TRBJ1-5, with a weak D call TRBD1 (5 bases). With 5 bases removed from V and 3 bases from J, the gap between germline ends came to 11 bases. The CDR3 runs to 13 residues. The germline gives CDR1 SQVTM, CDR2 ANQGSEA. This chain's CDR3 is CSVTQGFNQPQHF. The CDR3 DNA reads as TGCAGCGTTACTCAGGGTTTCAATCAGCCCCAGCATTTT.

The chain carries TRBV27 and TRBJ2-1, with D possibly matching TRBD2 (7 bases). CDR3 size: 15 residues. Germline V CDR1 and CDR2: MNHEY, SMNVEV (reference sequence). V lost 1 base and J lost 4, with 11 bases in between. CDR3 loop: CASSLWGGPYNEQFF. For the CDR3, the DNA is TGTGCCAGCAGTTTATGGGGGGGCCCTTACAATGAGCAGTTCTTC.

The chain joins TRBV29-1 to TRBJ2-5; a weak D match, TRBD1 (6 bases). CDR1 is SQVTM and CDR2 is ANQGSEA in the germline V gene. This CDR3 comprises 14 residues. V shed 7 bases and J shed 5 bases, with 20 bases lying between them. CDR3 nucleotide sequence: TGCAGCGGTCGGGGAGTTATAGGGGGTGAGACCCAGTACTTC. Translated, it gives CSGRGVIGGETQYF.

This chain links TRBV2 with TRBJ2-2, with 8 bases matching TRBD1. With V trimmed by 2 bases and J by 0 bases, 2 bases remained unmatched. Germline CDR1 and CDR2: SNHLY and FYNNEI. CDR3 length: 16 residues. CDR3 nucleotides: TGTGCCAGCAGTGAACAGGGGGCGACGAACACCGGGGAGCTGTTTTTT. It encodes CASSEQGATNTGELFF.

The chain carries TRBV5-1 and TRBJ2-5, with 7 bases aligning to TRBD2. The germline gives CDR1 SGHRS, CDR2 YFSETQ. The CDR3 sequence is 14 residues long. Unmatched junction bases numbered 3, after V lost 0 bases and J lost 4 bases. CDR3 nucleotide sequence: TGCGCCAGCAGCTTGGCTCGCGGGAGAGAGACCCAGTACTTC. It specifies CASSLARGRETQYF.

The sample holds one count of this clone. The chain couples TRBV5-1 to TRBJ2-3; TRBD2 matches at 14 bases. The CDR3 loop spans 17 amino acids. Germline CDR1 and CDR2: SGHRS and YFSETQ. The junction had 4 bases not matched to a gene; V was cut back by 0 bases and J by 4 bases. The CDR3 DNA reads as TGCGCCAGCAGCTTGGGACTAGCGGGGGGGCCCGCAGATACGCAGTATTTT. This gives the protein CASSLGLAGGPADTQYF.

The chain links TRBV6-5 to TRBJ2-1; D gene uncertain. The CDR3 contains 14 residues. From germline, CDR1 is MNHEY and CDR2 SVGAGI. V lost 6 bases and J lost 7, with 16 bases in between. The CDR3 region has the DNA TGTGCCAGCAGGCGAACGTCATACGGGAATGAGCAGTTCTTC. It is translated as CASRRTSYGNEQFF.

The chain uses TRBV27 and TRBJ2-6; D perhaps matches TRBD2 (5 bases). The CDR3 covers 17 residues. Germline CDR1 MNHEY, CDR2 SMNVEV (reference sequence). V lost 5 bases to trimming and J lost 1 base, with 15 bases between them. The CDR3 region is CASSPTMWTSGANVLTF. CDR3 coding DNA: TGTGCCAGCAGTCCAACTATGTGGACTTCTGGGGCCAACGTCCTGACTTTC.

This clone showed up just a few times. The chain joins TRBV4-1 to TRBJ2-5, with D hard to call. The CDR3 contains 15 residues. The V and J ends lost 0 bases and 5 bases respectively, with 13 bases between them. Germline V gene sequence: CDR1 MGHRA, CDR2 YSYEKL. CDR3: CASSQEGSRVETQYF. In nucleotides, the CDR3 is TGCGCCAGCAGCCAAGAGGGCTCTCGAGTCGAGACCCAGTACTTC.

The table lists this clone with a few counts. The J gene is TRBJ2-7, the V gene TRBV5-6; 14 nucleotides agree with TRBD2. V shed 3 bases, J shed 5 bases, and the junction held 4 bases outside the gene matches. The germline CDR1 and CDR2 sequences are SGHDT and YYEEEE. The CDR3 contains 15 residues. The CDR3 nucleotides are TGTGCCAGCAGCTCACGACTAGCGGGGGGGCACGAGCAGTACTTC. Translating it yields CASSSRLAGGHEQYF.

This clone showed up just a few times. The chain joins TRBV5-4 to TRBJ1-2, with D possibly TRBD1 on 5 matching bases. The CDR3 has 15 amino acids. Germline-derived CDR1 and CDR2 are SGHNT and YYREEE (reference sequence). V shed 4 bases and J shed 0 bases, with 13 bases lying between them. In DNA form, the CDR3 reads TGTGCCAGCAGCGTGGCCCCAGGGCCTAACTATGGCTACACCTTC. As protein: CASSVAPGPNYGYTF.

The gene calls are TRBV7-2 and TRBJ2-3, with TRBD2 matching 15 bases. Losses at the gene ends were 3 bases for V and 8 bases for J; bases not matched to a gene: 6. The CDR3 sequence is 16 residues long. Germline assignment: CDR1 SGHTA and CDR2 FQGNSA. The CDR3 DNA is TGTGCCAGCAGCTTGGGGACTAGCGGGGGGTACGGTACGCAGTATTTT. This codes for CASSLGTSGGYGTQYF. The variable domain in full, completed from reference TRBV7-2 and TRBJ2-3, reads GAGVSQSPSNKVTEKGKDVELRCDPISGHTALYWYRQSLGQGLEFLIYFQGNSAPDKSGLPSDRFSAERTGGSVSTLTIQRTQQEDSAVYLCASSLGTSGGYGTQYFGPGTRLTVL.

A few counts support this clone. The chain has TRBV6-1 and TRBJ1-1; the match to TRBD1 covers 11 bases. Trimming at V came to 7 bases and at J to 6 bases, leaving 7 bases not matched to a gene. CDR3 size: 14 residues. In germline, CDR1 is MNHNS, CDR2 SASEGT. This CDR3 is CASTSGQGVSEAFF. The CDR3 nucleotides are TGTGCCAGCACCTCGGGACAGGGGGTCTCTGAAGCTTTCTTT.

This clone has more than one count but fewer than ten. The rearrangement joins TRBV27 to TRBJ2-7; 9 bases line up with TRBD2. The CDR3 has 12 amino acids. CDR1 is MNHEY and CDR2 is SMNVEV in the germline V gene (reference sequence). Trimming cost V 3 bases and J 12 bases; bases outside gene matches: 6. CDR3 in amino acids: CASSFGGGEWYF. For the CDR3, the DNA is TGTGCCAGCAGTTTCGGCGGGGGGGAGTGGTACTTC.

The genes are TRBV25-1 and TRBJ2-5; D is unclear. Deletions cut 10 bases from V and 2 bases from J, with 11 bases between. The CDR3 covers 12 residues. The germline CDR1 and CDR2 sequences are MGHDK and SYGVNS. CDR3 coding DNA: TGTGCCACCCGGCAGAGTCAAGAGACCCAGTACTTC. Translating gives CATRQSQETQYF.

V and J are TRBV11-2 and TRBJ2-1; D uncertain. The germline V gene has CDR1 SGHAT and CDR2 FQNNGV. V lost 3 bases, J lost 0 bases, and 6 bases lay in between. The CDR3 totals 14 residues. CDR3 coding DNA: TGTGCCAGCAGCTTCCAGAGCTCCTACAATGAGCAGTTCTTC. Its protein is CASSFQSSYNEQFF.

This clone was picked up a small number of times. V usage is TRBV28 and J usage is TRBJ1-2; D not certain. Per germline, CDR1 MDHEN and CDR2 SYDVKM. V lost 6 bases and J 6 bases, leaving 14 bases between the germline ends. This CDR3 spans 13 amino acids. The CDR3 loop reads CASSSAGNNGYTF. The CDR3 nucleotides are TGTGCCAGCAGCTCGGCGGGAAACAATGGCTACACCTTC.

The chain joins TRBV30 to TRBJ2-5; D possibly corresponds to TRBD2 (6 bases). Germline V lookup: CDR1 GTSNPN, CDR2 SVGIG (reference sequence). Trimming stripped 1 base from V and 4 bases from J, with 16 bases between. The CDR3 is made up of 15 amino acids. The CDR3 reads CAWSAGMEGPETQYF. Written as DNA, the CDR3 is TGTGCCTGGAGTGCGGGTATGGAGGGGCCAGAGACCCAGTACTTC.

The chain links TRBV6-1 to TRBJ1-1; maybe TRBD1 (5 bases). This CDR3 spans 13 amino acids. The V end lost 2 bases, the J end lost 4 bases, and 8 bases lay between the germline ends. Germline V CDR1 and CDR2: MNHNS, SASEGT. The chain's CDR3 is CASSELRGTEAFF. CDR3 in DNA: TGTGCCAGCAGTGAACTGAGGGGCACTGAAGCTTTCTTT.

V and J are TRBV7-2 and TRBJ2-2, with TRBD2 matching 7 bases. The V and J ends lost 2 bases and 2 bases, in that order; junction bases with no gene match: 14. CDR1 SGHTA and CDR2 FQGNSA come from the germline V gene. The CDR3 is made up of 19 amino acids. The CDR3 loop is CASSLQPLRLAVNTGELFF. DNA for the CDR3: TGTGCCAGCAGCTTACAACCCTTGCGGCTAGCGGTTAACACCGGGGAGCTGTTTTTT.

The chain employs TRBV27 and TRBJ2-7; 8 bases map to TRBD2. The trim removed 3 bases at V and 6 bases at J, leaving 4 bases unmatched. CDR1 and CDR2 from the germline V gene are MNHEY and SMNVEV (reference sequence). The length of the CDR3 is 13 residues. DNA for the CDR3: TGTGCCAGCAGTTTTACGGGGGGGGTCGAGCAGTACTTC. Translated, it gives CASSFTGGVEQYF.

This clone has at least ten counts. The rearrangement uses TRBV5-5 and TRBJ1-5; D remains ambiguous. Per germline, CDR1 SGHKS and CDR2 YYEKEE (reference sequence). Deletions cut 0 bases from V and 3 bases from J, with 13 bases between. The CDR3 has 16 residues. In DNA, the CDR3 is TGTGCCAGCAGCTTGGGTTGGACCCAAACCAATCAGCCCCAGCATTTT. Encoded protein: CASSLGWTQTNQPQHF.

This rearrangement joins TRBV15 to TRBJ2-3; no clear D. The CDR3 extends over 12 amino acids. Germline assignment: CDR1 LNHNV and CDR2 YYDKDF (reference sequence). V dropped 5 bases and J dropped 5 bases, with 8 bases sitting between them. CDR3 protein: CATSPMVDTQYF. CDR3 DNA: TGTGCCACCAGCCCTATGGTAGATACGCAGTATTTT. The full variable domain, with the rest looked up from reference TRBV15 and TRBJ2-3, is DAMVIQNPRYQVTQFGKPVTLSCSQTLNHNVMYWYQQKSSQAPKLLFHYYDKDFNNEADTPDNFQSRRPNTSFCFLDIRSPGLGDTAMYLCATSPMVDTQYFGPGTRLTVL.

The V gene is TRBV7-2, the J gene TRBJ2-3; 8 bases are shared with TRBD2. Germline V gene lookup returns CDR1 SGHTA and CDR2 FQGNSA. Trimming removed 6 bases from V and 1 base from J; junction bases left unmatched: 9. The CDR3 is made up of 16 amino acids. The CDR3 DNA sequence: TGTGCCAGCAGGAAAACGGGGGGGGCCCGCACAGATACGCAGTATTTT. This sequence encodes CASRKTGGARTDTQYF.